This T cell receptor (beta chain) was sequenced in a study of blood T cell repertoires in COVID-19. With V trimmed by 2 bases and J by 2 bases, 3 bases remained unmatched. The CDR3 spans 15 residues. Looked up from germline, CDR1 is WNHNN and CDR2 is SYGVQD (reference sequence). Assay: immunoSEQ multiplex PCR; the TCRdb copy retains only in-frame clones and omits some. The data show tens of thousands of clones, around 75% seen once. This clonotype originated in a man of 80 years or more with acute or convalescent COVID-19. The sequencing sample was made of peripheral blood. The rearrangement joins TRBV10-1 to TRBJ2-3; 8 bases line up with TRBD2. As DNA, the CDR3 is TGCGCCAGCAGTGAGGGGCGGGAGGACACAGATACGCAGTATTTT. As protein: CASSEGREDTDTQYF.